This T cell receptor (beta chain) was found in a study of T cell clonality in common variable immunodeficiency. Assay used: immunoSEQ multiplex PCR; TCRdb lists only in-frame clones, some missing. The sample presents 40,000 to 45,000 clones, none singletons. Germline V lookup: CDR1 DFQATT, CDR2 SNEGSKA (reference sequence). The CDR3 loop spans 14 amino acids. Trimming left V 0 bases short and J 6 bases short, with 14 bases between. This clone was seen repeatedly, ten times or more. The antigen is unknown. The missing CDR3 end, 3 residues past where the read stops, is filled in from the germline J gene. Regarding the study as a whole: Compared with controls, CVID subjects had fewer shared TCRbeta clones.

The sequenced material came from peripheral blood mononuclear cells. This clonotype was obtained from a person aged 18 to 69 in good health. The chain is built from TRBV20-1 and TRBJ1-2, with D perhaps matching TRBD1 (5 bases). The CDR3 sequence is CSARDTTVTHGYTF. CDR3 bases read: TGCAGTGCTAGAGACACGACAGTTACCCATGGC.